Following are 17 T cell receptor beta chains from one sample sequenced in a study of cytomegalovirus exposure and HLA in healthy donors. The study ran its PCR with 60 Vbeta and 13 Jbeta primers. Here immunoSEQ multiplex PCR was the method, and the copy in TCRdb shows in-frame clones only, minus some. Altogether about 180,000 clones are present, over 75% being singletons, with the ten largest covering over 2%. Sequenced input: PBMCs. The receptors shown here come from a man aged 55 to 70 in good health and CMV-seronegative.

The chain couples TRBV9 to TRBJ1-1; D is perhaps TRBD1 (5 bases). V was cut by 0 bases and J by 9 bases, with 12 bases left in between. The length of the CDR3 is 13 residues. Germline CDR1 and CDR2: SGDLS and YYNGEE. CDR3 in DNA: TGTGCCAGCAGCGTAGCCGGGGGAGAGAAAGCTTTCTTT. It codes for CASSVAGGEKAFF.

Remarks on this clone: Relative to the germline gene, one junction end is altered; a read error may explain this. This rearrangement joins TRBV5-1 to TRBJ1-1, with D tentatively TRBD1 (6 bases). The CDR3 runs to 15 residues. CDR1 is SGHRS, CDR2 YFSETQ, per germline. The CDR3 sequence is CASSLAGQGNAEAFF. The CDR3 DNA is TGCGCCAGCAGCTTGGCCGGGCAGGGGAACGCTGAAGCTTTCTTT.

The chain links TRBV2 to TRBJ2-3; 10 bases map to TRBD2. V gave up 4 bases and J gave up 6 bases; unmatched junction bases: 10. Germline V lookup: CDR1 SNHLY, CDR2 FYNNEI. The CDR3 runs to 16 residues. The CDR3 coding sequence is TGTGCCAGCAGTGGGCTGCTAGCGGGAGATACGGATACGCAGTATTTT. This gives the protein CASSGLLAGDTDTQYF.

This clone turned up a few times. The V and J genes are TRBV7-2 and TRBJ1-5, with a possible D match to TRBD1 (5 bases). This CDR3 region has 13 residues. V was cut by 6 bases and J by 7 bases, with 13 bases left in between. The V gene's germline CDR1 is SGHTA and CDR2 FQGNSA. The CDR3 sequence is CASSLNGGQPQHF. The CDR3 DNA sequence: TGTGCCAGCAGTTTAAACGGGGGACAGCCCCAGCATTTT.

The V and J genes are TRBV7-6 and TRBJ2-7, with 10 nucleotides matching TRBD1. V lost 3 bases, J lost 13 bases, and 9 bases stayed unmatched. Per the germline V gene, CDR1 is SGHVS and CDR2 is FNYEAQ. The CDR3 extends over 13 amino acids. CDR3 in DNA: TGTGCCAGCAGCTTTACCGGACAGGGGGAATTTTACTTC. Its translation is CASSFTGQGEFYF.

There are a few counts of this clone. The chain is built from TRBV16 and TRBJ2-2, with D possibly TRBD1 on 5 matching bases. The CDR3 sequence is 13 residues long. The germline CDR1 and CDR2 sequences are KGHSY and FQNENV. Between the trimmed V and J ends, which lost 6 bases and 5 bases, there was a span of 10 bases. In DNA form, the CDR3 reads TGTGCCAGCAGTAACGGACAAACCGGGGAGCTGTTTTTT. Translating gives CASSNGQTGELFF.

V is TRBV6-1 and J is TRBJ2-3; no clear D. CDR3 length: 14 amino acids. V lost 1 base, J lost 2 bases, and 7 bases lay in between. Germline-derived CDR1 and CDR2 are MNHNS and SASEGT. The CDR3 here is CASSEGQHTDTQYF. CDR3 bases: TGTGCCAGCAGTGAAGGACAACACACAGATACGCAGTATTTT.

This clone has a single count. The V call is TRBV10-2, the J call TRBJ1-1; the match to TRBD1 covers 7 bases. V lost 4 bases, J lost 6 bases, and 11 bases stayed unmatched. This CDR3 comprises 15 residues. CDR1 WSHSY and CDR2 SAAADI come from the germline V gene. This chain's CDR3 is CASSAEQGRYPEAFF. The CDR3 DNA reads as TGCGCCAGCAGTGCGGAACAGGGGCGCTACCCTGAAGCTTTCTTT.

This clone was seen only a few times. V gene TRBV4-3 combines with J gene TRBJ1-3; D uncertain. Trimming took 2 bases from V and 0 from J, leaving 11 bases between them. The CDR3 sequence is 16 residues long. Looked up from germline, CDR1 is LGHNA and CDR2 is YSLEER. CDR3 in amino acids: CASSQRHPVSGNTIYF. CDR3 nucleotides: TGCGCCAGCAGCCAACGACACCCGGTCTCTGGAAACACCATATATTTT.

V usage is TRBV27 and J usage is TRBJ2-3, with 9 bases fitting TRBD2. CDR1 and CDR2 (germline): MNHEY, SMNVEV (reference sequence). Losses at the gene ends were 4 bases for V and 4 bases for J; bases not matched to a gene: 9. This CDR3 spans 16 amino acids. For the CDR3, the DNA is TGTGCCAGCAGTTCCCTTGTTAGCGGGGGAGCAGATACGCAGTATTTT. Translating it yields CASSSLVSGGADTQYF.

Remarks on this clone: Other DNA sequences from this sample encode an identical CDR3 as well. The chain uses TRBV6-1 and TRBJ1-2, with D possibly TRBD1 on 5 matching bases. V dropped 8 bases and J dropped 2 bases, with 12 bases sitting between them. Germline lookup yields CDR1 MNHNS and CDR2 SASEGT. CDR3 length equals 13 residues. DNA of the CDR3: TGTGCCAGCGGGGGAGGACAAAACTATGGCTACACCTTC. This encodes CASGGGQNYGYTF.

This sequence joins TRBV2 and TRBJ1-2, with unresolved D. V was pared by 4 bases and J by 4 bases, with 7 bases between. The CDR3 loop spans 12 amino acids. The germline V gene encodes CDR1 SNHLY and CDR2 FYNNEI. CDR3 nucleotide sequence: TGTGCCAGCAGTGGGAGAGTCTATGGCTACACCTTC. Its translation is CASSGRVYGYTF.

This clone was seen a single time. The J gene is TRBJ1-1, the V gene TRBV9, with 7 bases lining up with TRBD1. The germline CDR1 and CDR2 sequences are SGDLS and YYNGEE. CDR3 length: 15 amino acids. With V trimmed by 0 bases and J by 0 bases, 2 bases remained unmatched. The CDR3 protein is CASSVAGQVNTEAFF. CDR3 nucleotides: TGTGCCAGCAGCGTAGCCGGACAGGTGAACACTGAAGCTTTCTTT.

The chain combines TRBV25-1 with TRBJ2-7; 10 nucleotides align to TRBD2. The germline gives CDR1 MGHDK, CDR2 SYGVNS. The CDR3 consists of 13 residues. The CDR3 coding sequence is TGTGCGTTAGCGGGGGGCCAGATCTGGGAGCAGTACTTC. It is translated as CALAGGQIWEQYF.

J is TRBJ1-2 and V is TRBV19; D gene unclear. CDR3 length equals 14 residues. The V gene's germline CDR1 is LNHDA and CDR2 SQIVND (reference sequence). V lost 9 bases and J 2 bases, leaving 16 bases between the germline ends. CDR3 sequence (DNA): TGTGCCAGCTCATTCACGCAGAACAACTATGGCTACACCTTC. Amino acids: CASSFTQNNYGYTF.

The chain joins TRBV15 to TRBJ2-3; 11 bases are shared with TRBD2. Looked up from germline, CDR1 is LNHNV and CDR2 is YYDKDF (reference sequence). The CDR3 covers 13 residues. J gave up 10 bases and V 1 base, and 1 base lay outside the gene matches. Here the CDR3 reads CATSRGTSGPQYF. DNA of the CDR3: TGTGCCACCAGCAGAGGGACTAGCGGGCCGCAGTATTTT.

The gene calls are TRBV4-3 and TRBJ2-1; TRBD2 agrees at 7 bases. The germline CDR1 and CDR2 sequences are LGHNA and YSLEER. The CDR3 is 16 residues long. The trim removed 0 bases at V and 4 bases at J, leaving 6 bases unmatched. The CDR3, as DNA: TGCGCCAGCAGCCAAGAGCTTAGCGGGTGGTACAATGAGCAGTTCTTC. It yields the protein CASSQELSGWYNEQFF.